This T cell receptor (beta chain) was sequenced in a study of neurological immune-mediated disorders (dated by TCRdb to between 2018 and 2021). Regarding the research as a whole: Among the 35 or so multiple sclerosis patients, relapsing-remitting MS was present in around 30 and secondary progressive MS was present in 3. The study compared peripheral blood TCR-beta repertoires of HTLV-I-associated myelopathy (HAM/TSP) patients, multiple sclerosis patients and healthy controls using UMI-based sequencing. Alongside PBMC samples, the set of about 97 TCR-beta libraries contained longitudinal samples, technical triplicates, and paired CD4+ and CD8+ T-cell subsets that had been sorted. Of the 68 subjects in the cohort, around 14 were HAM/TSP patients, some 34 were multiple sclerosis patients, and 20 were healthy controls. Study-level results and caveats: The MS cluster showed no association with clinical or MRI features, and the authors stated that larger cohorts are needed. TCR clonal expansion was highest in HAM/TSP patients and lowest in MS patients, with MS patients falling below even healthy controls. In a phylogenetic analysis, the repertoires of 18 out of 34 MS patients fell into a single cluster of related CDR3 sequences, pointing to a possible signature at the repertoire level. No identical CDR3 amino acid sequences were found to be shared among expanded clones across subjects, suggesting that TCR-beta repertoires were private in all groups.

To synthesize cDNA, template-switch 5'RACE was performed with a primer carrying a 10-nucleotide random unique molecular identifier so that each TCR transcript was tagged. Every sequencing run yielded over 180 million TCR-beta sequences covering 15-18 subjects. Total RNA was extracted with the RNeasy kit. The KAPA Real-time Library Amplification kit was used to amplify TCR-beta VDJ regions with primers targeting the TCR constant region and the 5'RACE anchor. A first PCR added sample indexes and Illumina adaptors, after which a second PCR increased the library yield. After Ampure bead purification, the roughly 650 bp TCR product was size-selected on a 2% E-gel SizeSelection system. Before pooling, libraries had their quality checked on a Bioanalyzer, their concentration measured with Qubit, and their quantity determined with the Kapa Library Quantification kit. Libraries were sequenced paired-end 2 x 150 bp on an Illumina HiSeq 2500. To increase sequence diversity, roughly 24-32% phiX was spiked into each library pool. In the source study's methods: The UMI-based MiGEC pipeline processed quality-filtered reads and removed over 75% of raw TCR sequences during error correction. VDJ genes were aligned to IMGT germline references, and clonotypes were defined by unique CDR3 amino acid sequence plus V-J genes. Clonal expansion, Shannon diversity and CDR3 relatedness (CalcPairwiseDistances, ClusterSamples) were evaluated with VDJtools, and phylogenetic trees were built with CLCbio workbench. A clone was classed as expanded if it had 8 or more unique UMIs, a cutoff based on coefficient-of-variation modelling across technical triplicates. The public reads were reanalyzed by TCRdb: fastp trimming at Q25, MiXCR alignment, in-frame beta chains only. All rows with the same CDR3 protein become a single entry with the most common DNA and genes. Here the V and J calls rest on TCRdb's processing, not on the authors' analysis. The sample contains 65,000 to 70,000 distinct CDR3 sequences, 3.5% to 5% of them found a single time. 1.3% of the sample comes from the top ten.

The CDR3 sequence holds 14 residues, the cysteine and phenylalanine included. Only the CDR3 part of the read is kept: 42 bases, read in frame from the first base. Taken from the germline V gene, the CDR1 and CDR2 loops are SGHRS and YFSETQ. The V end loses 0 bases and the J end loses 6 bases, and a stretch of 9 bases separates them. At least ten counts were recorded for this clonotype. Its specific antigen is unknown. The input lacks base qualities; no much larger clone sits a single base away. Unsorted PBMC libraries were generated from 2 million PBMCs stored in RNAlater at -80 °C until RNA extraction. The multiple sclerosis patients were enrolled in a US clinical protocol that evaluated disease progression with magnetic resonance imaging. Peripheral blood was subjected to Ficoll-Hypaque density gradient centrifugation to isolate PBMCs, which were then cryopreserved in liquid nitrogen.

The sample was PBMCs. This sequence was found in a man aged 30 to 45 with multiple sclerosis. The rearrangement combines TRBV5-1 with TRBJ2-2; the D gene cannot be resolved reliably. The base sequence is TGCGCCAGCAGCTTGGGGTTTGGTTCCGGGGAGCTGTTTTTT. Translation gives CASSLGFGSGELFF.